The present entry profiles one T cell receptor (beta chain) with its context. Its target is not known. Within the sample, other DNA sequences also encode this same CDR3. It was with 60 Vbeta and 13 Jbeta primers that the PCR ran. Only in-frame clones appear in the TCRdb table, and some are missing; sequencing was by immunoSEQ multiplex PCR. This sample yields around 130,000 clones, of which around 73% are seen a single time; around 1.2% belongs to the top ten. The data originate from a study of cytomegalovirus exposure and HLA in healthy donors. Study findings and constraints: Being indistinguishable, some V segments were excluded, TRBV6-2 and TRBV6-3 among them. CMV serostatus was the sole immune exposure information available. Among TCR beta chains, those listed as cytomegalovirus-associated numbered some 160. Previous analysis showed most TCR beta V segments were productive about 90% or about 30% of the time.

Germline CDR1 MNHNY, CDR2 SVGAGI (reference sequence). The CDR3 is made up of 14 amino acids. With 6 bases removed from V and 2 bases from J, the gap between germline ends came to 14 bases. Material: PBMCs. The clonotype was recovered from a man aged 50-60 years in good health and CMV-seronegative. This chain connects TRBV6-6 to TRBJ2-7, with D maybe TRBD2 (6 bases). For the CDR3, the DNA is TGTGCCAGCAGCTATAGCGGAACAACCTACGAGCAGTACTTC. This gives the protein CASSYSGTTYEQYF.